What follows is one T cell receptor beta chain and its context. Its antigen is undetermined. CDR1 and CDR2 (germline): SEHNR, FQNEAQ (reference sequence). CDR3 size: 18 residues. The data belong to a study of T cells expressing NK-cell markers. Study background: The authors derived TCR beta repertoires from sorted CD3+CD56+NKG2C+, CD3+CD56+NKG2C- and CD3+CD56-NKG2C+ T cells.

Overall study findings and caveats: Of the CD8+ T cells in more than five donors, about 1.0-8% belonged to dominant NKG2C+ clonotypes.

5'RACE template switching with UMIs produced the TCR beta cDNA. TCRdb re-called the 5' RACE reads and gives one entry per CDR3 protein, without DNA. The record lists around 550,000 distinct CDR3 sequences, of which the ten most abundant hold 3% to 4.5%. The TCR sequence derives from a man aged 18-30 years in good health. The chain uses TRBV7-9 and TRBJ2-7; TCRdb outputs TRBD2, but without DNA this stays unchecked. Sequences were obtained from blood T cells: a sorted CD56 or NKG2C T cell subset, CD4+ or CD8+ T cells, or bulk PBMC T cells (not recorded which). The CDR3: CASSQTTSGPLKTYEQYF.